Listed here are 24 T cell receptor beta chains from one sample, sequenced in a study of shared clonotypes between healthy human individuals. Profiling relied on immunoSEQ multiplex PCR, and the TCRdb table lists in-frame clones only, not all of them. The sample contains 1,100,000 or so clones, around 82% of which appear only once. Material for sequencing was memory CD4+ T cells from PBMCs. Subset specified: CD45RA-negative fraction. These TCRs come from a man in his late teens or twenties in good health. Some clones in this sample may be carry-over from other donors' samples.

This clone has only a few counts. J is TRBJ2-1 and V is TRBV2; D ambiguous. The CDR3 covers 13 residues. Deletions cut 8 bases from V and 0 bases from J, with 8 bases between. Germline lookup yields CDR1 SNHLY and CDR2 FYNNEI. The CDR3 reads CASDEISYNEQFF. CDR3 nucleotides: TGTGCCAGCGACGAGATCTCCTACAATGAGCAGTTCTTC.

This chain joins TRBV7-2 and TRBJ1-1, with D hard to call. The V gene's germline CDR1 is SGHTA and CDR2 FQGNSA. The CDR3 extends over 14 amino acids. V lost 2 bases, J lost 3 bases, and 10 bases lay in between. For the CDR3, the DNA is TGTGCCAGCAGCTTATTAGGCCCGCACACTGAAGCTTTCTTT. As protein: CASSLLGPHTEAFF.

The DNA for the CDR3 is TGTGCCAGCAGCAAACGCTACACCCCCTCCTACAATGAGCAGTTCTTC. Translation gives CASSKRYTPSYNEQFF. The V gene is TRBV9, the J gene TRBJ2-1; D is uncertain. Trimming took 4 bases from V and 0 from J, leaving 14 bases between them. Germline V CDR1 and CDR2: SGDLS, YYNGEE. The CDR3 is 16 residues long.

This clone was detected a few times. This chain joins TRBV5-1 and TRBJ1-1, with 11 bases that match TRBD1. The germline CDR1 and CDR2 sequences are SGHRS and YFSETQ. This CDR3 comprises 16 residues. The J segment lost 4 bases and the V segment lost 4 bases, leaving 9 bases of the junction unmatched. The CDR3 loop is CASSPDRGRVGTEAFF. The CDR3 nucleotides are TGCGCCAGCAGCCCGGACAGGGGGCGAGTGGGCACTGAAGCTTTCTTT.

The chain combines TRBV28 with TRBJ1-3, with TRBD1 as a possible D gene (5 bases). This CDR3 has 15 residues. Germline lookup yields CDR1 MDHEN and CDR2 SYDVKM. The V end was cut by 4 bases, the J end by 2 bases, with 12 bases between. CDR3 amino acids: CASSSSQGTGNTIYF. The CDR3 coding sequence is TGTGCCAGCAGTTCCTCTCAGGGTACTGGAAACACCATATATTTT.

The chain is built from TRBV6-1 and TRBJ2-5, with a tentative D call TRBD1 (6 bases). The J call is doubtful: the DNA matches TRBJ2-7 better. Per the germline V gene, CDR1 is MNHNS and CDR2 is SASEGT. This CDR3 region has 17 residues. This chain's CDR3 is CASSEAQGWGHTYEQYF. The DNA for the CDR3 is TGTGCCAGCAGTGAAGCGCAGGGGTGGGGACACACCTACGAGCAGTACTTC.

The V gene is TRBV27, the J gene TRBJ1-5; possible D gene TRBD1, 5 bases. CDR1 and CDR2 from the germline V gene are MNHEY and SMNVEV (reference sequence). The CDR3 is made up of 13 amino acids. Trimming took 6 bases from V and 3 from J, leaving 9 bases between them. CDR3 residues: CASSDRINQPQHF. DNA for the CDR3: TGTGCCAGCAGCGACAGAATCAATCAGCCCCAGCATTTT.

The sample holds many counts of this clone. The chain is built from TRBV28 and TRBJ2-1; 9 bases line up with TRBD2. Germline V lookup: CDR1 MDHEN, CDR2 SYDVKM. The CDR3 length is 12 residues. V trimming: 6 bases; J trimming: 13 bases; junction bases outside the gene matches: 7. DNA of the CDR3: TGTGCCAGCAGGAGTCTAGCGGGGAAACAGTTCTTC. It is translated as CASRSLAGKQFF.

The V call is TRBV6-6, the J call TRBJ1-4; 8 nucleotides line up with TRBD1. Germline V gene lookup returns CDR1 MNHNY and CDR2 SVGAGI (reference sequence). J gave up 8 bases and V 1 base, and 3 bases lay outside the gene matches. The CDR3 loop spans 14 amino acids. The CDR3 is CASSYLTGEEKLFF. The CDR3, as DNA: TGTGCCAGCAGTTACTTGACAGGGGAGGAAAAACTGTTTTTT.

This chain uses TRBV11-2 with TRBJ1-2, with D possibly being TRBD1 (5 bases). The V and J ends lost 5 bases and 1 base respectively, with 11 bases between them. Germline V CDR1 and CDR2: SGHAT, FQNNGV. This CDR3 has 14 residues. The CDR3, as DNA: TGTGCCAGCAGCCGCGGGGCAGATAACTATGGCTACACCTTC. Its translation is CASSRGADNYGYTF.

This clone was recorded a few times. The chain combines TRBV11-2 with TRBJ2-1; 7 positions match TRBD2. Germline V gene data show CDR1 as SGHAT and CDR2 as FQNNGV. The CDR3 is 13 residues long. The ends lost 8 bases at V and 4 bases at J; junction bases unmatched: 5. The chain's CDR3 is CASGRAQYNEQFF. The CDR3, as DNA: TGTGCCAGCGGGAGGGCTCAGTACAATGAGCAGTTCTTC.

CDR3 region: CASSQRQGLNTEAFF. CDR3 nucleotide sequence: TGTGCCAGCAGCCAAAGACAGGGATTGAACACTGAAGCTTTCTTT. This chain joins TRBV7-3 and TRBJ1-1, with TRBD1 matching 7 bases. This CDR3 is 15 amino acids long. Unmatched junction bases numbered 6, after V lost 5 bases and J lost 0 bases. Germline loops: CDR1 SGHTA, CDR2 FQGTGA.

This clone was seen just once. The chain recombines TRBV10-1 with TRBJ1-2, with no clear D. Germline-derived CDR1 and CDR2 are WNHNN and SYGVQD (reference sequence). The V gene lost 0 bases and the J gene lost 8 bases, with 13 bases spanning the gap. This CDR3 is 14 amino acids long. CDR3: CASSESTRMEGYTF. Here the CDR3 DNA reads TGCGCCAGCAGTGAGTCAACCAGGATGGAGGGCTACACCTTC.

The V and J genes are TRBV19 and TRBJ1-5; no firm D call. Looked up from germline, CDR1 is LNHDA and CDR2 is SQIVND (reference sequence). V shed 9 bases and J shed 0 bases, with 9 bases lying between them. The CDR3 contains 13 residues. The CDR3 DNA follows: TGTGCCAGCGGACCTAATAGCAATCAGCCCCAGCATTTT. Translation: CASGPNSNQPQHF.

This chain joins TRBV2 and TRBJ1-2; D perhaps matches TRBD1 (6 bases). The CDR3 is 16 residues long. Germline V gene data show CDR1 as SNHLY and CDR2 as FYNNEI. The V gene lost 5 bases and the J gene lost 2 bases, with 18 bases spanning the gap. CDR3: CASSPDRTRSNYGYTF. DNA for the CDR3: TGTGCCAGCAGTCCTGACAGGACCAGAAGCAACTATGGCTACACCTTC. Using reference TRBV2 and TRBJ1-2 for the parts outside the CDR3, the full variable domain is EPEVTQTPSHQVTQMGQEVILRCVPISNHLYFYWYRQILGQKVEFLVSFYNNEISEKSEIFDDQFSVERPDGSNFTLKIRSTKLEDSAMYFCASSPDRTRSNYGYTFGSGTRLTVV.

The V call is TRBV27, the J call TRBJ1-2, with 10 bases aligning to TRBD1. This CDR3 has 17 amino acids. V shed 5 bases and J 4 bases; nucleotides not matched to a gene: 13. Germline lookup yields CDR1 MNHEY and CDR2 SMNVEV (reference sequence). CDR3 region: CASSPGTGANRAYGYTF. In DNA form, the CDR3 reads TGTGCCAGCAGTCCTGGGACAGGGGCCAACCGAGCCTATGGCTACACCTTC.

The chain carries TRBV11-2 and TRBJ2-3; D remains unclear. The CDR3 contains 14 residues. Germline CDR1 reads SGHAT; CDR2 reads FQNNGV. The V and J ends lost 6 bases and 7 bases respectively, with 17 bases between them. The CDR3 DNA follows: TGTGCCAGCAGTATAGTGAACCCGAGGAATACGCAGTATTTT. Amino acid sequence: CASSIVNPRNTQYF.

The chain couples TRBV30 to TRBJ1-3; D is uncertain. V lost 0 bases, J lost 4 bases, and 7 bases lay in between. This CDR3 has 13 amino acids. Per the germline V gene, CDR1 is GTSNPN and CDR2 is SVGIG (reference sequence). For the CDR3, the DNA is TGTGCCTGGAGTGTCTCGGTGGGAAACACCATATATTTT. Protein: CAWSVSVGNTIYF.

V gene TRBV5-1 combines with J gene TRBJ2-2, with 8 bases lining up with TRBD1. CDR1 is SGHRS, CDR2 YFSETQ, per germline. V was clipped by 2 bases and J by 4 bases; unmatched bases: 7. The CDR3 runs to 16 residues. CDR3: CASSLQGVGGTGELFF. CDR3 in DNA: TGCGCCAGCAGCTTACAGGGGGTCGGAGGCACCGGGGAGCTGTTTTTT.

This clone appeared many times. The genes are TRBV5-4 and TRBJ2-7, with a tentative D call TRBD1 (5 bases). The CDR3 covers 13 residues. The germline CDR1 and CDR2 sequences are SGHNT and YYREEE (reference sequence). Trimming shortened V by 4 bases and J by 6 bases, and 14 bases separated the two germline ends. The CDR3 region is CASSIQGRTEQYF. The CDR3 region has the DNA TGTGCCAGCAGCATCCAGGGAAGGACCGAGCAGTACTTC. Drawing the rest from reference TRBV5-4 and TRBJ2-7, the complete variable domain is ETGVTQSPTHLIKTRGQQVTLRCSSQSGHNTVSWYQQALGQGPQFIFQYYREEENGRGNFPPRFSGLQFPNYSSELNVNALELDDSALYLCASSIQGRTEQYFGPGTRLTVT.

The chain carries TRBV2 and TRBJ2-2; D is possibly TRBD2 (5 bases). There are 15 residues in the CDR3. Trimming stripped 6 bases from V and 7 bases from J, with 18 bases between. Looked up from germline, CDR1 is SNHLY and CDR2 is FYNNEI. The CDR3 protein is CASRREGGRGGELFF. The CDR3 DNA sequence: TGTGCCAGCAGGCGAGAGGGTGGGAGAGGCGGGGAGCTGTTTTTT. Filled out from reference TRBV2 and TRBJ2-2, the complete variable domain reads EPEVTQTPSHQVTQMGQEVILRCVPISNHLYFYWYRQILGQKVEFLVSFYNNEISEKSEIFDDQFSVERPDGSNFTLKIRSTKLEDSAMYFCASRREGGRGGELFFGEGSRLTVL.

The CDR3, as DNA: TGCGCCAGCAGCTTGGGATCTGAACTAGCGGGAATCCGTTCGTTCTTC. Translation: CASSLGSELAGIRSFF. V is TRBV5-1 and J is TRBJ2-1; 10 nucleotides agree with TRBD2. Germline V gene data show CDR1 as SGHRS and CDR2 as YFSETQ. V gave up 0 bases and J gave up 15 bases; unmatched junction bases: 15. The CDR3 is 16 residues long.

In its sample, this clone was seen once. The chain joins TRBV18 to TRBJ1-2, with 11 bases that match TRBD1. J gave up 0 bases and V 3 bases, and 9 bases lay outside the gene matches. The V gene's germline CDR1 is KGHSH and CDR2 LQKENI. The length of the CDR3 is 18 residues. DNA of the CDR3: TGTGCCAGCTCACCCCAAATTGGGACAGGGGGAGCTAACTATGGCTACACCTTC. It encodes CASSPQIGTGGANYGYTF. The variable domain in full, completed from reference TRBV18 and TRBJ1-2, reads NAGVMQNPRHLVRRRGQEARLRCSPMKGHSHVYWYRQLPEEGLKFMVYLQKENIIDESGMPKERFSAEFPKEGPSILRIQQVVRGDSAAYFCASSPQIGTGGANYGYTFGSGTRLTVV.

There are a few counts of this clone. The chain links TRBV5-1 to TRBJ1-5; maybe TRBD1 (5 bases). The CDR3 totals 14 residues. Germline assignment: CDR1 SGHRS and CDR2 YFSETQ. V was trimmed by 0 bases and J by 7 bases, leaving 11 bases between them. CDR3: CASSLAGQGQPQHF. CDR3 sequence (DNA): TGCGCCAGCAGCTTGGCTGGGCAGGGCCAGCCCCAGCATTTT.